Listed here are 20 T cell receptor beta chains from one sample, sequenced in a study of T cell responses to AZD1222 COVID-19 vaccine (dated by TCRdb to the early 2020s). The sample's time point, from its label and the paper: baseline before first vaccination. The library was generated by the immunoSEQ multiplex PCR assay. TCRdb's version of the immuneACCESS table is confined to in-frame rearrangements and falls short of the full clone set. An unresolved V gene accounts for under half of the shortfall where checked; the remainder is of unknown origin. The sample table holds about 180,000 clones, of which just over 90% were seen once. The leading ten clones occupy 2.6% of the sample. Sample: peripheral blood, taken on day 0 of AZD1222 vaccination. All receptors come from an adult in good health.

This chain joins TRBV28 and TRBJ1-1; TRBD1 is a possible D gene (5 bases). Trimming removed 5 bases at V and 4 bases at J, with 14 bases between. The CDR3 runs 14 residues. Germline CDR1 and CDR2: MDHEN and SYDVKM. The CDR3 DNA sequence: TGTGCCAGCAGTCCCCAGGGTGGGGGCACTGAAGCTTTCTTT. As protein: CASSPQGGGTEAFF.

The genes are TRBV5-1 and TRBJ1-1, with 11 bases lining up with TRBD1. This CDR3 comprises 14 residues. Germline V gives CDR1 SGHRS, CDR2 YFSETQ. With V trimmed by 6 bases and J by 10 bases, 11 bases remained unmatched. As DNA, the CDR3 is TGCGCCAGCACCCGAGGACAGGGGGCGAATGGAGCTTTCTTT. Its protein is CASTRGQGANGAFF.

The J gene is TRBJ2-7, the V gene TRBV2; D is unclear. V gave up 6 bases and J gave up 5 bases, with 8 bases separating them. CDR3 size: 11 residues. CDR1 is SNHLY, CDR2 FYNNEI, per germline. Here the CDR3 reads CASSPWDEQYF. In DNA form, the CDR3 reads TGTGCCAGCAGCCCTTGGGACGAGCAGTACTTC.

The V gene is TRBV4-1, the J gene TRBJ2-3, with TRBD2 identical over 13 bases. Germline assignment: CDR1 MGHRA and CDR2 YSYEKL. V lost 2 bases to trimming and J lost 4 bases; unmatched junction nucleotides: 6. The CDR3 runs 17 residues. This CDR3 is CASSQTSGRAGSDTQYF. For the CDR3, the DNA is TGCGCCAGCAGCCAAACTAGCGGGAGGGCCGGATCAGATACGCAGTATTTT.

The chain uses TRBV7-6 and TRBJ2-7, with 7 positions matching TRBD2. Germline V gene sequence: CDR1 SGHVS, CDR2 FNYEAQ. After removal of 3 bases from V and 5 bases from J, the junction contained 10 bases not matched to a gene. The CDR3 totals 15 residues. The CDR3 DNA is TGTGCCAGCAGCTTCCCGACGGGGGGATTAGACGAGCAGTACTTC. Its protein product is CASSFPTGGLDEQYF.

The rearrangement uses TRBV27 and TRBJ2-7; 7 nucleotides match TRBD1. There are 15 residues in the CDR3. Germline CDR1 MNHEY, CDR2 SMNVEV (reference sequence). V was clipped by 6 bases and J by 0 bases; unmatched bases: 8. The CDR3 is CASSRTRQGSYEQYF. The CDR3 DNA reads TGTGCCAGCAGCCGAACAAGACAGGGCTCCTACGAGCAGTACTTC.

The chain uses TRBV7-9 and TRBJ1-1; D is unresolved. V lost 4 bases and J 3 bases, leaving 12 bases between the germline ends. Germline V gives CDR1 SEHNR, CDR2 FQNEAQ (reference sequence). CDR3 length: 14 residues. CDR3 loop: CASSSLSLHTEAFF. As DNA, the CDR3 is TGTGCCAGCAGCTCCTTGAGTCTTCACACTGAAGCTTTCTTT.

The chain recombines TRBV29-1 with TRBJ1-1; D is possibly TRBD1 (5 bases). Trimming left V 6 bases short and J 4 bases short, with 12 bases between. CDR3 length equals 12 residues. Germline values: CDR1 SQVTM, CDR2 ANQGSEA. The CDR3 loop is CSVGEGSTEAFF. Written as DNA, the CDR3 is TGCAGCGTAGGAGAGGGGAGCACTGAAGCTTTCTTT.

This clone appeared a few times. The CDR3 here is CASSLGLGGYNEQFF. CDR3 in DNA: TGTGCCAGCAGCTTAGGTCTAGGGGGCTACAATGAGCAGTTCTTC. The gene calls are TRBV7-7 and TRBJ2-1, with a weak D call TRBD1 (6 bases). CDR1 is SSHAT and CDR2 is FNYEAQ in the germline V gene (reference sequence). CDR3 length: 15 residues. V was shortened by 1 base and J by 3 bases, with 10 bases between the two germline ends.

J is TRBJ1-4 and V is TRBV21-1. TRBV21-1 is an annotated pseudogene. The CDR3 length is 13 residues. CDR3 residues: CAPAGYLGEKLFF. In DNA, the CDR3 is TGTGCCCCCGCGGGGTATTTGGGAGAAAAACTGTTTTTT.

In this sample, this clone turned up once. The chain uses TRBV14 and TRBJ1-2; 11 bases map to TRBD1. V gave up 4 bases and J gave up 8 bases; unmatched junction bases: 12. The CDR3 is 16 amino acids. Germline V gives CDR1 SGHDN, CDR2 FVKESK. DNA of the CDR3: TGTGCCAGCAGCCCTCAAGGACAGGGGGCGGTCGGCGGCTACACCTTC. It yields the protein CASSPQGQGAVGGYTF.

The chain combines TRBV3-1 (or the pseudogene TRBV3-2) with TRBJ2-1, with TRBD2 matching 11 bases. CDR3 length: 14 residues. Germline V gene data show CDR1 as LGHDT and CDR2 as YNNKEL (reference sequence). After removal of 8 bases from V and 4 bases from J, the junction contained 4 bases not matched to a gene. The CDR3: CASGGTSGYNEQFF. DNA of the CDR3: TGTGCCAGCGGCGGGACTAGCGGATACAATGAGCAGTTCTTC.

V is TRBV4-2 and J is TRBJ2-7; D not certain. This CDR3 is 15 amino acids long. Trimming took off 0 bases at V and 3 bases at J, with 12 bases between the two ends. Germline lookup yields CDR1 LGHNA and CDR2 YNFKEQ. The CDR3 protein is CASSQERFSGYEQYF. For the CDR3, the DNA is TGTGCCAGCAGCCAAGAGAGGTTTAGTGGCTACGAGCAGTACTTC.

V is TRBV19 and J is TRBJ2-7; 7 positions match TRBD1. CDR3 length: 15 amino acids. Germline CDR1 LNHDA, CDR2 SQIVND (reference sequence). After removal of 5 bases from V and 4 bases from J, the junction contained 11 bases not matched to a gene. CDR3 nucleotides: TGTGCCAGTAGTCCCACTCCAGGGGGAATATACGAGCAGTACTTC. Translated: CASSPTPGGIYEQYF.

This chain connects TRBV24-1 to TRBJ2-3; D is uncertain. Germline assignment: CDR1 KGHDR and CDR2 SFDVKD. The CDR3 is 14 amino acids. Trimming cost V 4 bases and J 4 bases, with 11 bases left between them. DNA for the CDR3: TGTGCCACCAGTGACCCTAGAGGAGCAGATACGCAGTATTTT. It specifies CATSDPRGADTQYF.

The CDR3 DNA sequence: TGTGCCAGTAGTATCCGGGACAACTCTGGGGCCAACGTCCTGACTTTC. Residues: CASSIRDNSGANVLTF. This chain links TRBV19 with TRBJ2-6; TRBD1 is a possible D gene (6 bases). The CDR3 runs to 16 residues. The V end was cut by 3 bases, the J end by 0 bases, with 9 bases between. Per germline, CDR1 LNHDA and CDR2 SQIVND (reference sequence).

The rearrangement joins TRBV19 to TRBJ2-1, with D uncertain. Germline CDR1 is LNHDA and CDR2 is SQIVND (reference sequence). Trimming took off 6 bases at V and 0 bases at J, with 15 bases between the two ends. The CDR3 spans 16 residues. The CDR3 region is CASSQSQSGSYNEQFF. CDR3 DNA: TGTGCCAGTAGCCAAAGCCAGTCTGGCTCCTACAATGAGCAGTTCTTC.

V is TRBV9 and J is TRBJ1-2; 8 positions match TRBD1. CDR3 size: 14 residues. Germline V gene lookup returns CDR1 SGDLS and CDR2 YYNGEE. V shed 3 bases and J 3 bases; nucleotides not matched to a gene: 4. CDR3 sequence (DNA): TGTGCCAGCAGCGCAGGGGGCCTAGACTATGGCTACACCTTC. Protein sequence: CASSAGGLDYGYTF.

V and J are TRBV7-8 and TRBJ1-2, with 7 bases identical to TRBD1. The CDR3 runs to 19 residues. J gave up 1 base and V 1 base, and 15 bases lay outside the gene matches. CDR1 and CDR2 from the germline V gene are SGHVS and FQNEAQ. CDR3: CASSLGPRREGALNYGYTF. Here the CDR3 DNA reads TGTGCCAGCAGCTTAGGCCCCCGGCGGGAGGGGGCGCTTAACTATGGCTACACCTTC.

V gene TRBV30 combines with J gene TRBJ2-5, with unresolved D. The V end was cut by 0 bases, the J end by 5 bases, with 13 bases between. This CDR3 region has 14 residues. Germline values: CDR1 GTSNPN, CDR2 SVGIG (reference sequence). CDR3: CAWSVIGGWETQYF. DNA for the CDR3: TGTGCCTGGAGTGTAATTGGCGGTTGGGAGACCCAGTACTTC. Complete variable domain (other parts from reference TRBV30 and TRBJ2-5): SQTIHQWPATLVQPVGSPLSLECTVEGTSNPNLYWYRQAAGRGLQLLFYSVGIGQISSEVPQNLSASRPQDRQFILSSKKLLLSDSGFYLCAWSVIGGWETQYFGPGTRLLVL.